This TCR beta chain appears in the sequencing data of a study of response to subunit inactivated influenza vaccine listed by TCRdb under 2018. With respect to the entire study: The study used deep quantitative T cell receptor repertoire profiling to track responses to a trivalent subunit inactivated influenza vaccine. The investigation overall reported the following: The authors proposed that each seasonal influenza vaccination may bring in only a limited number of new T cells.

Library prep was done by RT-PCR. The run used an Illumina HiSeq 2500. TCRdb trimmed the raw reads at Q25, called clones with MiXCR and kept productive beta chains. A single entry per CDR3 protein holds the most common genes and DNA from its merged rows. The sample table holds about 610,000 distinct CDR3 sequences, of which 14% were seen once. Around 10% of the sample is taken by the ten largest. This clonotype showed up just a few times. There is no known antigen for this receptor. The record has no base qualities; no much larger clone is one base away. The cysteine opens and the phenylalanine closes a CDR3 of 13 amino acids. Kept here is only the CDR3 DNA, which spans 39 bases and is read in frame from base 1. V is cut by 4 bases and J by 6 bases, and the space between the germline ends is 13 bases. The germline V gene provides CDR1 SGHDN and CDR2 FVKESK.

This sample comprised PBMCs from blood, obtained approximately 12 days after vaccination. The chain links TRBV14 with TRBJ2-7; no D gene can be assigned with confidence. The TCR originated in a man aged 50 or older who received an inactivated influenza vaccine. Donor details come from another sample of the same person, matched by shared clones. CDR3 region: CASSPQVIGEQYF. The DNA sequence is given as TGTGCCAGCAGCCCCCAGGTGATCGGCGAGCAGTACTTC.